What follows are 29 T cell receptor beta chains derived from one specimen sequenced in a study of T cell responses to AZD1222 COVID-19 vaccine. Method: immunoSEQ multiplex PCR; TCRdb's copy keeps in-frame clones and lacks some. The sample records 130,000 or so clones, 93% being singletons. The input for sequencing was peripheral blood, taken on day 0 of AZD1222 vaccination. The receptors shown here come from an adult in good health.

The CDR3 bases are TGTGCCAGCAGCCCCACGACGGATACGCAGTATTTT. This codes for CASSPTTDTQYF. The chain is built from TRBV7-9 and TRBJ2-3; D is ambiguous. This CDR3 region has 12 residues. Germline CDR1 SEHNR, CDR2 FQNEAQ (reference sequence). Trimming took 5 bases from V and 6 from J, leaving 9 bases between them. The full variable domain, completed using reference TRBV7-9 and TRBJ2-3, is DTGVSQNPRHKITKRGQNVTFRCDPISEHNRLYWYRQTLGQGPEFLTYFQNEAQLEKSRLLSDRFSAERPKGSFSTLEIQRTEQGDSAMYLCASSPTTDTQYFGPGTRLTVL.

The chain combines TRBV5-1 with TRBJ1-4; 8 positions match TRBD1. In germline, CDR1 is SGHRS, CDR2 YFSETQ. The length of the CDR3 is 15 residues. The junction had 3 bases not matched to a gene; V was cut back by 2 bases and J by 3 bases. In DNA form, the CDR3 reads TGCGCCAGCAGCTTTCAGGGGGCAGCTAATGAAAAACTGTTTTTT. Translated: CASSFQGAANEKLFF. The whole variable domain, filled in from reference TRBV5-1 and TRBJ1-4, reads KAGVTQTPRYLIKTRGQQVTLSCSPISGHRSVSWYQQTPGQGLQFLFEYFSETQRNKGNFPGRFSGRQFSNSRSEMNVSTLELGDSALYLCASSFQGAANEKLFFGSGTQLSVL.

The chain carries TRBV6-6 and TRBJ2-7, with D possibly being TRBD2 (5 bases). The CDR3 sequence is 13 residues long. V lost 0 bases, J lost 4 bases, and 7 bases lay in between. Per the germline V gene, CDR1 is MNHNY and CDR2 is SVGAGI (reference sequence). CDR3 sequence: CASSYSTGYEQYF. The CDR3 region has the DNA TGTGCCAGCAGTTACTCGACGGGGTACGAGCAGTACTTC.

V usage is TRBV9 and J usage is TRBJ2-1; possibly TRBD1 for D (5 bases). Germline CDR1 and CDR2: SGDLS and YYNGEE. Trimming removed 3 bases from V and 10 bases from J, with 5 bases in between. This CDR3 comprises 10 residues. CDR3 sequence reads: CASSGQEQFF. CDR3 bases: TGTGCCAGCAGCGGACAGGAGCAGTTCTTC.

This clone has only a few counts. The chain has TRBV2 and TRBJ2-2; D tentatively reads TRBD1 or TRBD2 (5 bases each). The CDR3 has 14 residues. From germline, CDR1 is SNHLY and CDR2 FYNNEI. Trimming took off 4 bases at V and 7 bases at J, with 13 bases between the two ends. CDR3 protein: CASSATGLNGELFF. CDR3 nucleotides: TGTGCCAGCAGTGCTACGGGGCTTAACGGGGAGCTGTTTTTT.

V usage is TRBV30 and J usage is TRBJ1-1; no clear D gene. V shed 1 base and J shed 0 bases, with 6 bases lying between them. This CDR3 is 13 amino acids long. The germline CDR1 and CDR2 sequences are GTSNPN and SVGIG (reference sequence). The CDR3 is CAWSGSLNTEAFF. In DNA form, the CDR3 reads TGTGCCTGGAGTGGGTCCTTGAACACTGAAGCTTTCTTT.

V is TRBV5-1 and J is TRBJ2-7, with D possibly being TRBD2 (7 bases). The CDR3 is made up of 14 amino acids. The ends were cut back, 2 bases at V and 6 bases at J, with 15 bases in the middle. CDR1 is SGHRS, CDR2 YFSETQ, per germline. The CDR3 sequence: CASSLEGGGAEQYF. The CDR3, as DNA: TGCGCCAGCAGCTTAGAGGGAGGGGGAGCCGAGCAGTACTTC.

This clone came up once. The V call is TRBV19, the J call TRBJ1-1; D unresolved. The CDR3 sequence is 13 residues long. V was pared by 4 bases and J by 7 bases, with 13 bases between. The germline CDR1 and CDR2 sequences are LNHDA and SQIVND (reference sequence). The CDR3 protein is CASSTSGIGEAFF. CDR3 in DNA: TGTGCCAGTAGTACATCAGGAATTGGTGAAGCTTTCTTT.

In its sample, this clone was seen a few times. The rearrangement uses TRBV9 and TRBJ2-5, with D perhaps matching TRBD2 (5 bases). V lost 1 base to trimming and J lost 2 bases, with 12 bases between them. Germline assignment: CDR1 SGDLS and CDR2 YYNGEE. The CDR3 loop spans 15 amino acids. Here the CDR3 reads CASSVSGIPQETQYF. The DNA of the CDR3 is TGTGCCAGCAGCGTATCGGGAATACCACAAGAGACCCAGTACTTC. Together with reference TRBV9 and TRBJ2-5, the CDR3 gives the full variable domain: DSGVTQTPKHLITATGQRVTLRCSPRSGDLSVYWYQQSLDQGLQFLIQYYNGEERAKGNILERFSAQQFPDLHSELNLSSLELGDSALYFCASSVSGIPQETQYFGPGTRLLVL.

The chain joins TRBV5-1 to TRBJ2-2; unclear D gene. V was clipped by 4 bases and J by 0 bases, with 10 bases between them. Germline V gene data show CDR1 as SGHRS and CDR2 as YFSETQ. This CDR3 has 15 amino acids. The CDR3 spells CASSRLRANTGELFF. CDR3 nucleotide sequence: TGCGCCAGCAGCCGTTTACGTGCGAACACCGGGGAGCTGTTTTTT.

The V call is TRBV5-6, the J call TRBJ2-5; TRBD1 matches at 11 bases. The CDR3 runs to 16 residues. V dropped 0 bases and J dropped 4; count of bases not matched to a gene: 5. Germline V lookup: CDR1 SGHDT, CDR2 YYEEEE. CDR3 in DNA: TGTGCCAGCAGCTTGGCCGGGACAGGGGGTCGAGAGACCCAGTACTTC. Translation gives CASSLAGTGGRETQYF.

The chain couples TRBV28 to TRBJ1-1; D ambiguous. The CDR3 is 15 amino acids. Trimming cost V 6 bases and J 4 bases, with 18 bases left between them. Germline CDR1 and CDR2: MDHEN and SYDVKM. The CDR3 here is CASSLRGGIRTEAFF. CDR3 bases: TGTGCCAGCAGCTTAAGAGGAGGGATCCGCACTGAAGCTTTCTTT.

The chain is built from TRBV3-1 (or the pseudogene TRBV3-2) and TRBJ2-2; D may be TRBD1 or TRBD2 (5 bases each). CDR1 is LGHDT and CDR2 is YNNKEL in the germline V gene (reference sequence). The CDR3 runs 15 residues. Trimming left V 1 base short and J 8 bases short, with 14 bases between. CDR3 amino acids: CASSQVDRAVGELFF. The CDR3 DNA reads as TGTGCCAGCAGCCAAGTTGACAGAGCGGTTGGGGAGCTGTTTTTT.

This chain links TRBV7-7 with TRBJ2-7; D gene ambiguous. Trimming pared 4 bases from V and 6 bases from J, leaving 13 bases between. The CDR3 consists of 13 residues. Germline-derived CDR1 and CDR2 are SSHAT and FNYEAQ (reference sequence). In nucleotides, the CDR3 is TGTGCCAGCAGCTCCCTCCCCACGAGCGAGCAGTACTTC. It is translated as CASSSLPTSEQYF.

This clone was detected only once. CDR3 protein: CASRIGGVGNEQFF. The CDR3, as DNA: TGTGCCAGCAGGATCGGCGGGGTGGGCAATGAGCAGTTCTTC. The V and J genes are TRBV6-5 and TRBJ2-1, with TRBD2 as a possible D gene (6 bases). The CDR3 runs to 14 residues. Germline assignment: CDR1 MNHEY and CDR2 SVGAGI. V lost 6 bases and J lost 6, with 15 bases in between.

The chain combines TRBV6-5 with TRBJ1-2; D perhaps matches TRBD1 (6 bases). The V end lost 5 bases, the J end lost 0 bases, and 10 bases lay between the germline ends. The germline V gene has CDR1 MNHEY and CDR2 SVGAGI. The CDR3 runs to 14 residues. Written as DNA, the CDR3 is TGTGCCAGCAGTCGACAGGCCGCTAACTATGGCTACACCTTC. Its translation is CASSRQAANYGYTF.

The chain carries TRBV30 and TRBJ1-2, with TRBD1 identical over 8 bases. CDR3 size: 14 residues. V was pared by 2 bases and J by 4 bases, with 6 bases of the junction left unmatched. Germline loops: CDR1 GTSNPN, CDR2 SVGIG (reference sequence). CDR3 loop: CAWSSDRAGYGYTF. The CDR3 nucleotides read TGTGCCTGGAGTTCGGACAGGGCTGGCTATGGCTACACCTTC.

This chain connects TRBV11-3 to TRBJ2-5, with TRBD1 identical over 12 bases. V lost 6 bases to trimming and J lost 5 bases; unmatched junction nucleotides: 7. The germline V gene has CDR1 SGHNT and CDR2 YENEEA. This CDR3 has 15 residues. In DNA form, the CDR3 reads TGTGCCAGCAGTCGGGACAGGGGGCGGTGGGAGACCCAGTACTTC. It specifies CASSRDRGRWETQYF.

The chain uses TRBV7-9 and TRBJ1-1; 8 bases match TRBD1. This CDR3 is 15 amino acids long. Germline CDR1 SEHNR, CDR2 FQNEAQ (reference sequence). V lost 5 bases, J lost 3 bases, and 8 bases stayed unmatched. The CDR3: CASSDQGAGDTEAFF. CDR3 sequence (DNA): TGTGCCAGCAGCGATCAGGGGGCTGGGGACACTGAAGCTTTCTTT.

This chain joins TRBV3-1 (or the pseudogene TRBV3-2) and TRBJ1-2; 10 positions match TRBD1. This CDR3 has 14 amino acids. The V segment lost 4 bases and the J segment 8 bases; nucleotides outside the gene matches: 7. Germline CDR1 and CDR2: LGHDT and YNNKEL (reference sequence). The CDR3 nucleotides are TGTGCCAGCAGCCCGGGACAGGGGTTTGGCGGCTACACCTTC. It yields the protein CASSPGQGFGGYTF.

CDR3 sequence (DNA): TGTGCCATCAGAGGGACAGTTAATTCACCCCTCCACTTT. Amino acid sequence: CAIRGTVNSPLHF. This chain links TRBV10-3 with TRBJ1-6, with TRBD1 identical over 7 bases. Germline values: CDR1 ENHRY, CDR2 SYGVKD. CDR3 size: 13 residues. Losses at the gene ends were 6 bases for V and 6 bases for J; bases not matched to a gene: 2.

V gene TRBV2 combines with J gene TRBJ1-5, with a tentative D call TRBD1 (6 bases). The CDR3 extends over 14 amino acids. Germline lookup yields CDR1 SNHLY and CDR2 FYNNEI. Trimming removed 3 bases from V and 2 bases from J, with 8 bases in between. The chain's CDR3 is CASSEGARNQPQHF. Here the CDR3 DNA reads TGTGCCAGCAGTGAGGGGGCTCGCAATCAGCCCCAGCATTTT.

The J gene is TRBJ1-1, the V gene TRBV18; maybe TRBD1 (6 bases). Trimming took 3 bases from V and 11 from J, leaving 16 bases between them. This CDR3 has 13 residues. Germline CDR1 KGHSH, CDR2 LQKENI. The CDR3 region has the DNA TGTGCCAGCTCACCGGGAGGGGACATGATGGCTTTCTTT. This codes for CASSPGGDMMAFF.

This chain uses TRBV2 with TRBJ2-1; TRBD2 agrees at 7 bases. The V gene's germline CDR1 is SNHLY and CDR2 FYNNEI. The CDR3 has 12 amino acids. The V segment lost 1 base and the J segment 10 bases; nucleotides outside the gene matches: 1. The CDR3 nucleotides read TGTGCCAGCAGTGAAGTGGGAGGGGAGCAGTTCTTC. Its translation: CASSEVGGEQFF.

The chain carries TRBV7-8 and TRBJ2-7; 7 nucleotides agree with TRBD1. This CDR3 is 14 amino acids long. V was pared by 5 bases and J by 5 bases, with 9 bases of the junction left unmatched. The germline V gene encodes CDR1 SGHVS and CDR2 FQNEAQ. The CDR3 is CASSPDRVVNEQYF. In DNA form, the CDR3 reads TGTGCCAGCAGCCCCGACAGGGTGGTGAACGAGCAGTACTTC.

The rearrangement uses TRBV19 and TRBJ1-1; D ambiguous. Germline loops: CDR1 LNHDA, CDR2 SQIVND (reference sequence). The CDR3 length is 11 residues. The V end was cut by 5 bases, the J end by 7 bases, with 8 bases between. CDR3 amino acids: CASSLYSEAFF. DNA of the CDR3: TGTGCCAGTAGTCTTTATAGTGAAGCTTTCTTT.

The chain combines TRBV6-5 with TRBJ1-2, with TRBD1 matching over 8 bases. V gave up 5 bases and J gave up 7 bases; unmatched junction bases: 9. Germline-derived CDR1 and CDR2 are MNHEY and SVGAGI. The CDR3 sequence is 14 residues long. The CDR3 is CASSLAGTGSGYTF. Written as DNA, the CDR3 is TGTGCCAGCAGTCTGGCCGGGACAGGTAGTGGCTACACCTTC.

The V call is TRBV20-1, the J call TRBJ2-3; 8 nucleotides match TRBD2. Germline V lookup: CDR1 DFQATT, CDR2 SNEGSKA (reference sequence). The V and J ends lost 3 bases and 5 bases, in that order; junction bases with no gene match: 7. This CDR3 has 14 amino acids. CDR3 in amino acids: CSASVGGAGDTQYF. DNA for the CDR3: TGCAGTGCTAGTGTCGGGGGGGCCGGAGATACGCAGTATTTT.

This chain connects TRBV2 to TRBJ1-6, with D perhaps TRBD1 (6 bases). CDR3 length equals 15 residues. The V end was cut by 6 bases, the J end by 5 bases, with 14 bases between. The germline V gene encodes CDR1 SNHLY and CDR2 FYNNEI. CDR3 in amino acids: CASRKQGPDNSPLHF. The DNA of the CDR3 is TGTGCCAGCAGGAAACAGGGACCCGATAATTCACCCCTCCACTTT.